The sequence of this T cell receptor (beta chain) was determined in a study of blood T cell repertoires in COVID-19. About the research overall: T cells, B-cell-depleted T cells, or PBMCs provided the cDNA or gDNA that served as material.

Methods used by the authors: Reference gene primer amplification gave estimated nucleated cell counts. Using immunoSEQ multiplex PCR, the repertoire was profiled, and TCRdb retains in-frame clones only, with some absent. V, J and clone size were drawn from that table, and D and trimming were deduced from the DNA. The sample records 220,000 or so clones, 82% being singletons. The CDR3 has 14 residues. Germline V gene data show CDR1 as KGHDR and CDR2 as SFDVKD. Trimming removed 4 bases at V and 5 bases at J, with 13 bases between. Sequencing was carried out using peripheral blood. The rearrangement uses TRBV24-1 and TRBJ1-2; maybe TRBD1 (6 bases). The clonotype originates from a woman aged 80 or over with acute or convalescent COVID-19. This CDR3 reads CATSDRRGGYGYTF. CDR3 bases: TGTGCCACCAGTGACCGAAGAGGGGGATATGGCTACACCTTC.